What follows are 3 T cell receptor beta chains derived from one specimen sequenced in a study of blood T cell repertoires in COVID-19. Clones were read by immunoSEQ multiplex PCR, and TCRdb kept only the in-frame ones, dropping some. The sample includes 150,000 to 200,000 clones, roughly 89% of them seen just once. Source material: peripheral blood. The receptor set was obtained from a human donor in a cohort sampled during active COVID-19.

The J gene is TRBJ2-3, the V gene TRBV6-2 or TRBV6-3; 7 bases are a match to TRBD2. The germline V gene encodes CDR1 MNHEY and CDR2 SVGEGT. The CDR3 contains 14 residues. Germline trimming cut 6 bases from V and 2 bases from J; bases unmatched to any gene: 5. CDR3 DNA sequence: TGTGCCAGCAGCTCCCGGGACTACACAGATACGCAGTATTTT. Translating it yields CASSSRDYTDTQYF.

In this sample, this clone turned up a few times. The rearrangement uses TRBV30 and TRBJ2-7; the match to TRBD1 covers 8 bases. Looked up from germline, CDR1 is GTSNPN and CDR2 is SVGIG (reference sequence). Losses at the gene ends were 1 base for V and 1 base for J; bases not matched to a gene: 6. This CDR3 spans 15 amino acids. The CDR3 sequence: CAWSGDRGGSYEQYF. DNA of the CDR3: TGTGCCTGGAGTGGCGACAGGGGAGGATCCTACGAGCAGTACTTC.

The chain has TRBV28 and TRBJ2-3; weak D call: TRBD2 (5 bases). Trimming took off 7 bases at V and 2 bases at J, with 13 bases between the two ends. The germline V gene has CDR1 MDHEN and CDR2 SYDVKM. The CDR3 length is 14 residues. The CDR3 reads CASTNPGDTDTQYF. The CDR3 bases are TGTGCCAGCACCAACCCCGGGGACACAGATACGCAGTATTTT.